These 16 T cell receptor beta chains were sequenced from one sample in a study of T cells after yellow fever vaccination. TCRdb re-called the 5' RACE reads through MiXCR, storing one row per CDR3 protein. The table shows 300,000 to 350,000 distinct CDR3 sequences, with approximately 4.3% occurring only once. The sequencing here drew on PBMCs, taken 15 days after the yellow fever booster vaccination. The receptors originated from a man in his late teens or twenties who received the YFV17D yellow fever vaccine.

This chain's CDR3 is CAWNSGLAGGADTQYF. Written as DNA, the CDR3 is TGTGCCTGGAACTCGGGACTAGCGGGGGGAGCAGATACGCAGTATTTT. The J gene is TRBJ2-3, the V gene TRBV30; 15 bases fit TRBD2. Germline V gene data show CDR1 as GTSNPN and CDR2 as SVGIG (reference sequence). Trimming at V came to 4 bases and at J to 4 bases, leaving 6 bases not matched to a gene. This CDR3 contains 16 residues.

In this sample, this clonotype turned up a few times. V usage is TRBV12-3 or TRBV12-4 and J usage is TRBJ2-4; 7 nucleotides line up with TRBD1. After removal of 0 bases from V and 6 bases from J, the junction contained 5 bases not matched to a gene. The CDR3 is 15 amino acids. CDR3 amino acids: CASSLAEGAPNIQYF. The CDR3 DNA sequence: TGTGCCAGCAGTTTAGCCGAGGGGGCACCAAACATTCAGTACTTC.

This clonotype occurred a few times. The genes are TRBV4-3 and TRBJ2-2; no firm D call. V was clipped by 0 bases and J by 1 base, with 6 bases between them. Per germline, CDR1 LGHNA and CDR2 YSLEER. CDR3 length: 15 amino acids. The CDR3 bases are TGCGCCAGCAGCCAAGAACCAGGGAACACCGGGGAGCTGTTTTTT. Protein sequence: CASSQEPGNTGELFF.

With regard to this clonotype: Given a much more abundant clone one base away, this may be a read error. The V gene is TRBV10-3, the J gene TRBJ2-4; perhaps D is TRBD1 or TRBD2 (5 bases each). CDR3 length: 14 residues. CDR1 ENHRY and CDR2 SYGVKD come from the germline V gene. V was clipped by 0 bases and J by 8 bases, with 11 bases between them. Written as DNA, the CDR3 is TGTGCCATCAGTGAGTCAAGGGGAGTGGACATTCAGTACTTC. Amino acid sequence: CAISESRGVDIQYF.

The chain has TRBV5-1 and TRBJ2-3; TRBD2 is a possible D gene (7 bases). CDR1 is SGHRS and CDR2 is YFSETQ in the germline V gene. Trimming stripped 0 bases from V and 15 bases from J, with 26 bases between. The CDR3 is made up of 16 amino acids. The CDR3 DNA reads TGCGCCAGCAGCTTGGGTTGGACCGGGCGCGGGGGCCCCCTCTATTTT. Translation gives CASSLGWTGRGGPLYF. Using reference TRBV5-1 and TRBJ2-3 for the parts outside the CDR3, the full variable domain is KAGVTQTPRYLIKTRGQQVTLSCSPISGHRSVSWYQQTPGQGLQFLFEYFSETQRNKGNFPGRFSGRQFSNSRSEMNVSTLELGDSALYLCASSLGWTGRGGPLYFGPGTRLTVL.

At least ten counts were recorded for this clonotype. V usage is TRBV6-5 and J usage is TRBJ1-2; 9 nucleotides align to TRBD1. The germline gives CDR1 MNHEY, CDR2 SVGAGI. Trimming took 6 bases from V and 5 from J; bases not matched to a gene: 4. There are 13 residues in the CDR3. In DNA, the CDR3 is TGTGCCAGCAGACAGGGGGCGGGGTATGGCTACACCTTC. Amino acids: CASRQGAGYGYTF.

This clonotype came up a few times. The CDR3 nucleotides are TGTGCCAGCAGCTTATCAACTGGCGGGGAAAAACTGTTTTTT. As protein: CASSLSTGGEKLFF. The V call is TRBV7-8, the J call TRBJ1-4; D is uncertain. This CDR3 is built from 14 residues. The V gene's germline CDR1 is SGHVS and CDR2 FQNEAQ. V was shortened by 2 bases and J by 8 bases, with 12 bases between the two germline ends.

The rearrangement links TRBV5-1 to TRBJ1-4; tentatively, D is TRBD1 (5 bases). Germline V gene lookup returns CDR1 SGHRS and CDR2 YFSETQ. Trimming pared 0 bases from V and 8 bases from J, leaving 11 bases between. The length of the CDR3 is 14 residues. In DNA form, the CDR3 reads TGCGCCAGCAGCTTGGGGGGGTTGCTGGAAAAACTGTTTTTT. As protein: CASSLGGLLEKLFF.

The gene calls are TRBV5-4 and TRBJ1-3, with TRBD1 matching over 8 bases. Unmatched junction bases numbered 10, after V lost 4 bases and J lost 4 bases. Germline V gives CDR1 SGHNT, CDR2 YYREEE (reference sequence). The CDR3 is 16 residues long. CDR3 DNA: TGTGCCAGCAGCCCTAAACCAGGGGGCGCCGGAAACACCATATATTTT. It specifies CASSPKPGGAGNTIYF.

The J gene is TRBJ2-3, the V gene TRBV19; D unclear. The V end lost 8 bases, the J end lost 5 bases, and 8 bases lay between the germline ends. CDR3 length: 11 residues. Germline CDR1 reads LNHDA; CDR2 reads SQIVND (reference sequence). CDR3 loop: CASLTGDTQYF. The CDR3 nucleotides are TGTGCCAGTCTGACTGGAGATACGCAGTATTTT.

This clonotype appeared many times. The V gene is TRBV5-1, the J gene TRBJ1-1; no clear D. The CDR3 consists of 13 residues. V was clipped by 2 bases and J by 6 bases, with 11 bases between them. Germline V CDR1 and CDR2: SGHRS, YFSETQ. The chain's CDR3 is CASSFKGNPEAFF. The CDR3 region has the DNA TGCGCCAGCAGCTTTAAGGGTAATCCTGAAGCTTTCTTT.

This chain joins TRBV5-1 and TRBJ2-5, with D unclear. This CDR3 comprises 14 residues. Germline V gene lookup returns CDR1 SGHRS and CDR2 YFSETQ. V was clipped by 7 bases and J by 0 bases, with 13 bases between them. CDR3 bases: TGCGCCAGCTTCCGGACCCCGGACCAAGAGACCCAGTACTTC. Protein: CASFRTPDQETQYF.

This chain joins TRBV12-3 or TRBV12-4 and TRBJ1-1; D is unresolved. There are 13 residues in the CDR3. The V end was cut by 6 bases, the J end by 1 base, with 9 bases between. The CDR3 DNA reads as TGTGCCAGCAGGTTCCTTGAGAACACTGAAGCTTTCTTT. Translation: CASRFLENTEAFF.

V is TRBV6-2 or TRBV6-3 and J is TRBJ2-7; 11 nucleotides align to TRBD2. V lost 6 bases, J lost 2 bases, and 15 bases stayed unmatched. Germline V gene data show CDR1 as MNHEY and CDR2 as SVGEGT. CDR3 size: 18 residues. The CDR3 here is CASSPGTSGDGGPYEQYV. The CDR3 coding sequence is TGTGCCAGCAGCCCCGGGACTAGCGGTGACGGGGGGCCCTACGAGCAGTACGTC.

This clonotype turned up a few times. The chain couples TRBV6-2 or TRBV6-3 to TRBJ2-2; 8 positions match TRBD1. This CDR3 has 15 residues. V lost 5 bases to trimming and J lost 6 bases; unmatched junction nucleotides: 8. Germline V gene sequence: CDR1 MNHEY, CDR2 SVGEGT. The chain's CDR3 is CASSPDREGSGELFF. The CDR3 DNA sequence: TGTGCCAGCAGTCCGGACAGGGAAGGGTCCGGGGAGCTGTTTTTT.

A few counts support this clonotype. The chain is built from TRBV15 and TRBJ2-3, with 8 bases fitting TRBD2. V shed 5 bases, J shed 4 bases, and the junction held 17 bases outside the gene matches. The CDR3 loop spans 18 amino acids. From germline, CDR1 is LNHNV and CDR2 YYDKDF (reference sequence). CDR3 protein: CATSAPTPGGAVADTQYF. The CDR3 nucleotides are TGTGCCACCAGCGCACCTACTCCCGGGGGGGCCGTAGCAGATACGCAGTATTTT.